These 30 T cell receptor beta chains share one sample of origin, sequenced in a study of blood T cell repertoires in COVID-19. Profiled with immunoSEQ multiplex PCR; TCRdb holds only in-frame clones, not every one. The sample holds around 200,000 clones, approximately 85% seen once. The sequenced material came from peripheral blood. These receptors all stem from a man in his sixties with acute or convalescent COVID-19.

This CDR3 reads CACVDRGRLNTIYF. The DNA for the CDR3 is TGTGCCTGTGTGGACCGGGGGAGACTAAACACCATATATTTT. The V call is TRBV30, the J call TRBJ1-3, with D possibly matching TRBD1 (5 bases). Germline loops: CDR1 GTSNPN, CDR2 SVGIG (reference sequence). The V and J ends lost 6 bases and 6 bases respectively, with 18 bases between them. The CDR3 consists of 14 residues.

A word on this clone: The same CDR3 arises from other DNA sequences in this sample as well. V usage is TRBV19 and J usage is TRBJ2-7, with 10 bases matching TRBD1. Germline V gene data show CDR1 as LNHDA and CDR2 as SQIVND (reference sequence). After removal of 5 bases from V and 2 bases from J, the junction contained 6 bases not matched to a gene. The CDR3 is made up of 15 amino acids. The CDR3 is CASSPPGQGTYEQYF. The CDR3 nucleotides are TGTGCCAGTAGTCCCCCGGGACAGGGGACCTACGAGCAGTACTTC.

The rearrangement uses TRBV7-9 and TRBJ1-1; possible D gene TRBD1, 5 bases. Germline assignment: CDR1 SEHNR and CDR2 FQNEAQ (reference sequence). This CDR3 comprises 15 residues. The ends were cut back, 5 bases at V and 3 bases at J, with 16 bases in the middle. The CDR3 sequence: CASSPQTGTYTEAFF. The CDR3 nucleotides read TGTGCCAGCAGCCCCCAAACAGGAACCTACACTGAAGCTTTCTTT. The variable domain in full, with the rest retrieved from reference TRBV7-9 and TRBJ1-1, is DTGVSQNPRHKITKRGQNVTFRCDPISEHNRLYWYRQTLGQGPEFLTYFQNEAQLEKSRLLSDRFSAERPKGSFSTLEIQRTEQGDSAMYLCASSPQTGTYTEAFFGQGTRLTVV.

In nucleotides, the CDR3 is TGTGCCAGCCGACAGGGGAGCAGCTATGGCTACACCTTC. Encoded protein: CASRQGSSYGYTF. This rearrangement joins TRBV27 to TRBJ1-2, with 8 bases that match TRBD1. Germline loops: CDR1 MNHEY, CDR2 SMNVEV (reference sequence). This CDR3 contains 13 residues. V trimming: 8 bases; J trimming: 4 bases; junction bases outside the gene matches: 6.

The gene calls are TRBV11-2 and TRBJ2-2; 8 bases align to TRBD1. J lost 4 bases, V lost 5 bases, and 6 bases had no gene match. CDR1 and CDR2 (germline): SGHAT, FQNNGV. This CDR3 comprises 15 residues. In DNA, the CDR3 is TGTGCCAGCAGCCGGGACAGGCGGGGCACCGGGGAGCTGTTTTTT. It encodes CASSRDRRGTGELFF.

This rearrangement joins TRBV27 to TRBJ1-1; D call uncertain. The germline V and J ends were trimmed by 3 bases and 1 base, with 9 bases remaining between them. The CDR3 totals 14 residues. Germline CDR1 reads MNHEY; CDR2 reads SMNVEV (reference sequence). The CDR3 DNA follows: TGTGCCAGCAGTTTTGGCCAAAGGAACACTGAAGCTTTCTTT. The encoded protein is CASSFGQRNTEAFF.

The chain is built from TRBV9 and TRBJ2-3; D uncertain. The CDR3 consists of 15 residues. Germline lookup yields CDR1 SGDLS and CDR2 YYNGEE. Trimming shortened V by 4 bases and J by 9 bases, and 21 bases separated the two germline ends. The DNA of the CDR3 is TGTGCCAGCAGCACGTCAGGCGCAGGCGCCCCCACGCAGTATTTT. Translated: CASSTSGAGAPTQYF.

J is TRBJ2-4 and V is TRBV27; maybe TRBD1 (6 bases). CDR1 MNHEY and CDR2 SMNVEV come from the germline V gene (reference sequence). This CDR3 spans 15 amino acids. Trimming left V 2 bases short and J 0 bases short, with 8 bases between. CDR3 bases: TGTGCCAGCAGTTTAGGACAGCTAGCCAAAAACATTCAGTACTTC. This encodes CASSLGQLAKNIQYF.

The V and J genes are TRBV3-1 (or the pseudogene TRBV3-2) and TRBJ2-6; D gene uncertain. V was pared by 0 bases and J by 0 bases, with 12 bases between. The CDR3 consists of 18 residues. The germline V gene encodes CDR1 LGHDT and CDR2 YNNKEL (reference sequence). The CDR3 coding sequence is TGTGCCAGCAGCCAAGATATGTTACAGATCTCTGGGGCCAACGTCCTGACTTTC. It translates to CASSQDMLQISGANVLTF.

In its sample, this clone was seen many times. The chain is built from TRBV5-1 and TRBJ2-4, with 10 bases fitting TRBD2. The CDR3 covers 16 residues. Germline CDR1 reads SGHRS; CDR2 reads YFSETQ. After removal of 1 base from V and 8 bases from J, the junction contained 9 bases not matched to a gene. The CDR3: CASSLISSGSGDIQYF. The CDR3, as DNA: TGCGCCAGCAGCTTGATATCTAGCGGGAGCGGGGACATTCAGTACTTC. The whole variable domain, remainder taken from reference TRBV5-1 and TRBJ2-4, is KAGVTQTPRYLIKTRGQQVTLSCSPISGHRSVSWYQQTPGQGLQFLFEYFSETQRNKGNFPGRFSGRQFSNSRSEMNVSTLELGDSALYLCASSLISSGSGDIQYFGAGTRLSVL.

V and J are TRBV7-2 and TRBJ1-3, with D possibly matching TRBD1 (5 bases). Germline-derived CDR1 and CDR2 are SGHTA and FQGNSA. V shed 5 bases and J shed 2 bases, with 13 bases lying between them. The CDR3 runs to 15 residues. CDR3 sequence: CASSRGTFTGNTIYF. DNA of the CDR3: TGTGCCAGCAGCAGAGGGACTTTCACTGGAAACACCATATATTTT.

The chain is built from TRBV10-1 and TRBJ2-5; 9 nucleotides agree with TRBD2. This CDR3 has 14 amino acids. J lost 4 bases, V lost 9 bases, and 9 bases had no gene match. Germline CDR1 and CDR2: WNHNN and SYGVQD (reference sequence). CDR3 loop: CASLEREAGETQYF. For the CDR3, the DNA is TGCGCCAGTTTAGAGCGGGAGGCCGGAGAGACCCAGTACTTC.

V usage is TRBV9 and J usage is TRBJ2-1, with 7 bases fitting TRBD1. J was trimmed by 5 bases and V by 1 base; bases with no gene match: 6. Germline assignment: CDR1 SGDLS and CDR2 YYNGEE. This CDR3 has 15 amino acids. CDR3 in DNA: TGTGCCAGCAGCGTATCGGGACAGCTTAACAATGAGCAGTTCTTC. Translating it yields CASSVSGQLNNEQFF. Drawing the rest from reference TRBV9 and TRBJ2-1, the complete variable domain is DSGVTQTPKHLITATGQRVTLRCSPRSGDLSVYWYQQSLDQGLQFLIQYYNGEERAKGNILERFSAQQFPDLHSELNLSSLELGDSALYFCASSVSGQLNNEQFFGPGTRLTVL.

Here the CDR3 reads CASRGGLAPAGYDEQYF. CDR3 in DNA: TGCGCCAGCAGGGGAGGACTAGCCCCAGCGGGGTACGACGAGCAGTACTTC. This chain joins TRBV5-1 and TRBJ2-7, with 8 bases fitting TRBD2. CDR3 size: 17 residues. Germline V gives CDR1 SGHRS, CDR2 YFSETQ. V lost 5 bases, J lost 5 bases, and 18 bases stayed unmatched.

This clone was counted a few times. V usage is TRBV28 and J usage is TRBJ2-6; 8 nucleotides agree with TRBD2. The CDR3 sequence is 16 residues long. Germline V gene data show CDR1 as MDHEN and CDR2 as SYDVKM. V lost 7 bases and J lost 0; bases outside the gene matches: 5. CDR3 coding DNA: TGTGCCAGCATAACTAGCGGTTTCTCTGGGGCCAACGTCCTGACTTTC. Protein sequence: CASITSGFSGANVLTF.

This clone was recorded only once. The genes are TRBV6-5 and TRBJ1-5; 8 bases are a match to TRBD1. CDR1 and CDR2 from the germline V gene are MNHEY and SVGAGI. Losses at the gene ends were 6 bases for V and 3 bases for J; bases not matched to a gene: 1. This CDR3 has 13 amino acids. CDR3 loop: CASRGQDNQPQHF. CDR3 nucleotide sequence: TGTGCCAGCAGGGGACAGGACAATCAGCCCCAGCATTTT.

CDR3: CASSPPVQREYEQYF. CDR3 in DNA: TGTGCCAGCAGCCCCCCCGTCCAGCGGGAGTACGAGCAGTACTTC. The chain is built from TRBV7-9 and TRBJ2-7; 8 nucleotides line up with TRBD2. Trimming cost V 5 bases and J 4 bases; bases outside gene matches: 10. CDR1 SEHNR and CDR2 FQNEAQ come from the germline V gene (reference sequence). The CDR3 has 15 amino acids.

V and J are TRBV4-1 and TRBJ1-5; 8 positions match TRBD1. CDR3 length: 15 amino acids. CDR1 is MGHRA, CDR2 YSYEKL, per germline. J lost 2 bases, V lost 3 bases, and 3 bases had no gene match. DNA for the CDR3: TGCGCCAGCAGCCAGCTGGGACAGGGCAATCAGCCCCAGCATTTT. It yields the protein CASSQLGQGNQPQHF.

This sequence joins TRBV2 and TRBJ1-1; D uncertain. The ends were cut back, 3 bases at V and 4 bases at J, with 12 bases in the middle. The CDR3 covers 14 residues. Germline CDR1 SNHLY, CDR2 FYNNEI. CDR3 sequence reads: CASSDGRGSTEAFF. The CDR3 nucleotides read TGTGCCAGCAGTGATGGCCGAGGGAGCACTGAAGCTTTCTTT.

J is TRBJ2-7 and V is TRBV28; TRBD1 matches 8 bases. CDR1 and CDR2 from the germline V gene are MDHEN and SYDVKM. The CDR3 is made up of 15 amino acids. With V trimmed by 3 bases and J by 6 bases, 10 bases remained unmatched. The CDR3 nucleotides are TGTGCCAGCAGTTTTTCTTCAGGGGGCGGCGGCGAGCAGTACTTC. This sequence encodes CASSFSSGGGGEQYF.

The V and J genes are TRBV28 and TRBJ2-7; D remains ambiguous. CDR3 size: 11 residues. In germline, CDR1 is MDHEN, CDR2 SYDVKM. With 7 bases removed from V and 4 bases from J, the gap between germline ends came to 8 bases. The CDR3 region is CASTTRYEQYF. The CDR3 DNA follows: TGTGCCAGCACCACCAGGTACGAGCAGTACTTC.

This sequence joins TRBV5-1 and TRBJ1-4; D might be TRBD1 (5 bases). The CDR3 extends over 14 amino acids. The V gene's germline CDR1 is SGHRS and CDR2 YFSETQ. Trimming removed 0 bases from V and 8 bases from J, with 11 bases in between. Here the CDR3 reads CASSLGRVDEKLFF. CDR3 DNA: TGCGCCAGCAGCTTGGGCAGGGTGGACGAAAAACTGTTTTTT.

The chain employs TRBV18 and TRBJ2-7, with D possibly TRBD2 on 6 matching bases. V lost 2 bases and J 0 bases, leaving 8 bases between the germline ends. CDR1 is KGHSH, CDR2 LQKENI, per germline. The CDR3 totals 14 residues. The CDR3 DNA reads as TGTGCCAGCTCACCAACTAGCACCTCCTACGAGCAGTACTTC. Translated: CASSPTSTSYEQYF.

The chain couples TRBV19 to TRBJ1-2; the D is unclear. CDR1 LNHDA and CDR2 SQIVND come from the germline V gene (reference sequence). This CDR3 is built from 14 residues. Trimming removed 7 bases from V and 4 bases from J, with 16 bases in between. CDR3 sequence reads: CASIPGGGSYGYTF. CDR3 sequence (DNA): TGTGCCAGTATCCCGGGCGGTGGGAGCTATGGCTACACCTTC. The full variable domain, with the rest looked up from reference TRBV19 and TRBJ1-2, is DGGITQSPKYLFRKEGQNVTLSCEQNLNHDAMYWYRQDPGQGLRLIYYSQIVNDFQKGDIAEGYSVSREKKESFPLTVTSAQKNPTAFYLCASIPGGGSYGYTFGSGTRLTVV.

The chain combines TRBV9 with TRBJ1-1, with D possibly matching TRBD1 (5 bases). V lost 0 bases and J 0 bases, leaving 12 bases between the germline ends. The CDR3 consists of 16 residues. Germline lookup yields CDR1 SGDLS and CDR2 YYNGEE. The CDR3 DNA follows: TGTGCCAGCAGCGTAGGGGGCAGCCTCATGAACACTGAAGCTTTCTTT. This translates into CASSVGGSLMNTEAFF.

V is TRBV5-8 and J is TRBJ1-2; 10 bases are shared with TRBD1. Per germline, CDR1 SGHTS and CDR2 YDEGEE. V trimming: 2 bases; J trimming: 8 bases; junction bases outside the gene matches: 6. The CDR3 runs to 14 residues. CDR3 nucleotide sequence: TGTGCCAGCAGCTTAGCCGGGACAGGGGTAGGCTACACCTTC. This encodes CASSLAGTGVGYTF.

Notes on this clone: Other DNA sequences in this specimen translate into the identical CDR3. CDR3 nucleotides: TGTGCCAGCAGTGAAAGAGGGACTAGCTCCTACAATGAGCAGTTCTTC. This gives the protein CASSERGTSSYNEQFF. The genes are TRBV2 and TRBJ2-1; TRBD2 matches at 8 bases. The CDR3 is 16 residues long. Germline-derived CDR1 and CDR2 are SNHLY and FYNNEI. Germline trimming cut 2 bases from V and 0 bases from J; bases unmatched to any gene: 3.

The rearrangement uses TRBV5-5 and TRBJ2-3; 7 bases are shared with TRBD1. Germline V gene lookup returns CDR1 SGHKS and CDR2 YYEKEE (reference sequence). Trimming at V came to 0 bases and at J to 6 bases, leaving 1 base not matched to a gene. CDR3 length: 13 residues. The CDR3 bases are TGTGCCAGCAGCTTGGACAGGGGTGATACGCAGTATTTT. As protein: CASSLDRGDTQYF.

The chain couples TRBV5-4 to TRBJ2-2, with 13 nucleotides matching TRBD2. This CDR3 is built from 17 residues. The V gene end was trimmed by 4 bases and the J gene end by 5 bases; junction bases not matched to a gene: 8. Per the germline V gene, CDR1 is SGHNT and CDR2 is YYREEE (reference sequence). This CDR3 reads CASSPKVLAGGTGELFF. The CDR3 DNA reads as TGTGCCAGCAGCCCGAAAGTACTAGCGGGAGGGACCGGGGAGCTGTTTTTT.

The chain is built from TRBV12-3 or TRBV12-4 and TRBJ1-1; unclear D gene. CDR3 length: 13 amino acids. V was cut by 7 bases and J by 3 bases, with 12 bases left in between. CDR3: CASNLQTDTEAFF. The DNA of the CDR3 is TGTGCCAGCAATCTCCAAACAGACACTGAAGCTTTCTTT.